This T cell receptor (beta chain) is from a study of shared clonotypes between healthy human individuals. Whole-study findings and limits: The diversity represented, both genetic and in exposure history, was limited by few donors. Sampling involved blood alone; tissue repertoires likely differ.

With regard to this clone: Its matching antigen is unknown.

Unsorted PBMC DNA went through sequencing on ten immunoSEQ deep assay plates. Repertoires were generated with immunoSEQ multiplex PCR, while TCRdb's copy carries only in-frame clones and drops some. The table shows 450,000 or so clones, with 75% to 80% occurring only once. The germline V and J ends were trimmed by 1 base and 2 bases, with 8 bases remaining between them. The germline V gene has CDR1 LGHNA and CDR2 YNFKEQ. The CDR3 is 15 amino acids. All the donors were Caucasian adults who lived in Nashville, Tennessee. Sample: PBMCs. The chain recombines TRBV4-2 with TRBJ2-2; D is undetermined. The TCR comes from a woman aged 40 to 50 in good health. Some clones in this sample may be carry-over from other donors' samples. In DNA form, the CDR3 reads TGTGCCAGCAGCCAAGGGCAGATCAACACCGGGGAGCTGTTTTTT. Residues: CASSQGQINTGELFF.